These 29 T cell receptor beta chains share one sample of origin, sequenced in a study of beta chain features in type 1 diabetes. Findings and caveats of the study: Shortening of TCRB CDR3s, moderate but significant, appeared in all four CD4+ subsets of Type 1 diabetes patients.

Their cognate antigens are unknown. Every bit of the isolated RNA underwent reverse transcription, so sequencing read expressed TCRB transcripts. Using immunoSEQ multiplex PCR, the repertoire was profiled, and TCRdb retains in-frame clones only, with some absent. Among about 260,000 clones listed, roughly 20% were seen once. Specimen: naive CD4+ T cells from blood. These TCRs come from a woman in her thirties or forties with type 1 diabetes.

The genes are TRBV28 and TRBJ2-1, with 10 bases that match TRBD2. Germline lookup yields CDR1 MDHEN and CDR2 SYDVKM. The CDR3 is 16 residues long. Trimming removed 4 bases from V and 2 bases from J; junction bases left unmatched: 5. This CDR3 reads CASSSPSGSPYNEQFF. The CDR3 DNA is TGTGCCAGCAGTTCGCCTAGCGGGAGCCCCTACAATGAGCAGTTCTTC.

This chain uses TRBV30 with TRBJ2-5; 7 bases agree with TRBD2. Per the germline V gene, CDR1 is GTSNPN and CDR2 is SVGIG (reference sequence). V lost 2 bases and J lost 4; bases outside the gene matches: 7. The CDR3 is made up of 14 amino acids. Here the CDR3 DNA reads TGTGCCTGGAGTACCGGCAGCGGGGTAGAGACCCAGTACTTC. This sequence encodes CAWSTGSGVETQYF.

The chain carries TRBV5-4 and TRBJ2-3, with a weak D call TRBD2 (5 bases). The CDR3 spans 15 residues. The germline gives CDR1 SGHNT, CDR2 YYREEE (reference sequence). The V gene lost 0 bases and the J gene lost 6 bases, with 14 bases spanning the gap. The CDR3 loop reads CASSLERAVPDTQYF. The CDR3 bases are TGTGCCAGCAGCTTGGAGAGGGCAGTACCGGATACGCAGTATTTT.

The CDR3 is CASSLGGQGKNSPLHF. The DNA of the CDR3 is TGTGCCAGCAGTTTGGGGGGGCAGGGGAAAAATTCACCCCTCCACTTT. The V gene is TRBV28, the J gene TRBJ1-6; D possibly corresponds to TRBD1 (6 bases). V was cut by 3 bases and J by 7 bases, with 16 bases left in between. The CDR3 contains 16 residues. CDR1 MDHEN and CDR2 SYDVKM come from the germline V gene.

The chain links TRBV2 to TRBJ1-5, with 9 positions matching TRBD1. The germline CDR1 and CDR2 sequences are SNHLY and FYNNEI. This CDR3 spans 13 amino acids. The V segment lost 11 bases and the J segment 4 bases; nucleotides outside the gene matches: 6. The CDR3 nucleotides read TGTGCCGGACAGGGGAATGAGAATCAGCCCCAGCATTTT. Translating gives CAGQGNENQPQHF.

This clone appeared a few times. The rearrangement links TRBV7-2 to TRBJ1-5; the D gene is possibly TRBD1 (5 bases). Trimming took 0 bases from V and 0 from J, leaving 6 bases between them. The CDR3 covers 15 residues. Germline V gene data show CDR1 as SGHTA and CDR2 as FQGNSA. CDR3 DNA: TGTGCCAGCAGCTTAGCCAGGGATAGCAATCAGCCCCAGCATTTT. It is translated as CASSLARDSNQPQHF.

This sequence joins TRBV4-1 and TRBJ2-3, with TRBD2 identical over 10 bases. This CDR3 is built from 16 residues. The germline gives CDR1 MGHRA, CDR2 YSYEKL. Losses at the gene ends were 1 base for V and 12 bases for J; bases not matched to a gene: 13. Here the CDR3 DNA reads TGCGCCAGCAGCCAAGGGATAGCGGGGGGACACGGTAATCAGTATTTT. This codes for CASSQGIAGGHGNQYF.

This clone turned up a few times. In DNA, the CDR3 is TGTGCCAGCAGTTCGCGGGCGCCCCTTGAAGACGAGCAGTACTTC. This sequence encodes CASSSRAPLEDEQYF. This sequence joins TRBV28 and TRBJ2-7, with D possibly matching TRBD2 (5 bases). The germline CDR1 and CDR2 sequences are MDHEN and SYDVKM. There are 15 residues in the CDR3. V was clipped by 4 bases and J by 5 bases, with 18 bases between them.

V usage is TRBV27 and J usage is TRBJ1-4, with TRBD1 identical over 9 bases. V shed 4 bases and J 7 bases; nucleotides not matched to a gene: 4. There are 14 residues in the CDR3. CDR1 MNHEY and CDR2 SMNVEV come from the germline V gene (reference sequence). The CDR3 loop is CASSYNRGLEKLFF. The CDR3 bases are TGTGCCAGCAGTTACAACAGGGGGCTTGAAAAACTGTTTTTT.

This clone was detected a few times. This chain joins TRBV18 and TRBJ1-5; D ambiguous. The germline V gene encodes CDR1 KGHSH and CDR2 LQKENI. Between the trimmed V and J ends, which lost 0 bases and 6 bases, there was a span of 9 bases. This CDR3 region has 14 residues. CDR3 sequence: CASSPPTLPQPQHF. In DNA, the CDR3 is TGTGCCAGCTCACCACCGACTTTGCCTCAGCCCCAGCATTTT. Based on the CDR3 plus reference TRBV18 and TRBJ1-5, the full variable domain is NAGVMQNPRHLVRRRGQEARLRCSPMKGHSHVYWYRQLPEEGLKFMVYLQKENIIDESGMPKERFSAEFPKEGPSILRIQQVVRGDSAAYFCASSPPTLPQPQHFGDGTRLSIL.

The genes are TRBV4-1 and TRBJ1-5; D gene unclear. Germline assignment: CDR1 MGHRA and CDR2 YSYEKL. Trimming took off 0 bases at V and 8 bases at J, with 8 bases between the two ends. This CDR3 is 13 amino acids long. CDR3 nucleotides: TGCGCCAGCAGCCAAGATCCCCCCAAGCCCCAGCATTTT. Its protein product is CASSQDPPKPQHF.

This clone appeared a few times. The chain is built from TRBV28 and TRBJ2-3, with D possibly matching TRBD2 (5 bases). The CDR3 extends over 16 amino acids. V gave up 6 bases and J gave up 4 bases, with 20 bases separating them. CDR1 and CDR2 (germline): MDHEN, SYDVKM. CDR3 in DNA: TGTGCCAGCAGCAAGAGCGGTGGGCAGCACGCAGATACGCAGTATTTT. It codes for CASSKSGGQHADTQYF.

This clone was counted a few times. V usage is TRBV7-9 and J usage is TRBJ1-2; 7 nucleotides match TRBD1. The CDR3 runs 15 residues. In germline, CDR1 is SEHNR, CDR2 FQNEAQ (reference sequence). The V segment lost 5 bases and the J segment 4 bases; nucleotides outside the gene matches: 10. Here the CDR3 DNA reads TGTGCCAGCAGCGGGGTCCCGGACAGGAGCTATGGCTACACCTTC. Translated: CASSGVPDRSYGYTF.

This clone turned up a few times. The chain links TRBV7-2 to TRBJ2-7; D not certain. Trimming stripped 4 bases from V and 5 bases from J, with 15 bases between. CDR3 length: 14 amino acids. Germline V lookup: CDR1 SGHTA, CDR2 FQGNSA. The CDR3 bases are TGTGCCAGCAGCTCCATTCTGAGCGTGAACGAGCAGTACTTC. This translates into CASSSILSVNEQYF.

J is TRBJ1-1 and V is TRBV30; D ambiguous. In germline, CDR1 is GTSNPN, CDR2 SVGIG (reference sequence). This CDR3 contains 12 residues. V dropped 4 bases and J dropped 8 bases, with 14 bases sitting between them. CDR3 sequence: CAWIGTEREAFF. CDR3 DNA sequence: TGTGCCTGGATAGGCACGGAGAGAGAAGCTTTCTTT.

There are a few counts of this clone. The chain employs TRBV9 and TRBJ2-1, with 8 positions matching TRBD1. The CDR3 runs to 16 residues. V dropped 4 bases and J dropped 0; count of bases not matched to a gene: 6. CDR1 is SGDLS and CDR2 is YYNGEE in the germline V gene. CDR3 DNA sequence: TGTGCCAGCAGCTTCACTGGGACAGGCTCCTACAATGAGCAGTTCTTC. It translates to CASSFTGTGSYNEQFF.

The V and J genes are TRBV28 and TRBJ2-7; D uncertain. The CDR3 is 14 amino acids. Looked up from germline, CDR1 is MDHEN and CDR2 is SYDVKM. Trimming shortened V by 2 bases and J by 6 bases, and 14 bases separated the two germline ends. The DNA of the CDR3 is TGTGCCAGCAGTTTAGCGTCTAGGCCCCCCGAGCAGTACTTC. Amino acids: CASSLASRPPEQYF.

The V and J genes are TRBV18 and TRBJ1-2; D not resolved. V was pared by 3 bases and J by 2 bases, with 13 bases between. Germline CDR1 is KGHSH and CDR2 is LQKENI. The CDR3 covers 15 residues. The CDR3: CASSPSRVPNYGYTF. Here the CDR3 DNA reads TGTGCCAGCTCACCTTCCCGGGTCCCAAACTATGGCTACACCTTC.

The rearrangement joins TRBV7-9 to TRBJ2-6, with D possibly being TRBD2 (6 bases). V lost 1 base and J 2 bases, leaving 9 bases between the germline ends. The germline CDR1 and CDR2 sequences are SEHNR and FQNEAQ (reference sequence). The CDR3 has 16 amino acids. The CDR3 is CASSLVRGTGANVLTF. The CDR3 region has the DNA TGTGCCAGCAGCTTAGTGCGGGGAACTGGGGCCAACGTCCTGACTTTC.

The sample holds a few counts of this clone. The chain combines TRBV5-1 with TRBJ2-7, with no clear D. Germline CDR1 SGHRS, CDR2 YFSETQ. This CDR3 is built from 16 residues. V dropped 0 bases and J dropped 1 base, with 14 bases sitting between them. In nucleotides, the CDR3 is TGCGCCAGCAGCTTGGTTGGGTCTCCTAGATCCTACGAGCAGTACTTC. Translating it yields CASSLVGSPRSYEQYF.

This chain uses TRBV6-6 with TRBJ1-5, with 8 bases identical to TRBD1. The CDR3 runs to 15 residues. Germline CDR1 reads MNHNY; CDR2 reads SVGAGI (reference sequence). V dropped 2 bases and J dropped 6; count of bases not matched to a gene: 6. In nucleotides, the CDR3 is TGTGCCAGCAGTTACGGCAGGGGGCAAAGTCAGCCCCAGCATTTT. This sequence encodes CASSYGRGQSQPQHF.

This clone was seen only a few times. V gene TRBV10-3 combines with J gene TRBJ2-1, with 8 nucleotides matching TRBD1. The CDR3 runs 14 residues. The V gene end was trimmed by 7 bases and the J gene end by 4 bases; junction bases not matched to a gene: 6. The germline gives CDR1 ENHRY, CDR2 SYGVKD. Here the CDR3 reads CAINPGQEYNEQFF. In DNA form, the CDR3 reads TGTGCCATCAACCCGGGACAGGAGTACAATGAGCAGTTCTTC.

The genes are TRBV7-9 and TRBJ1-1; 9 bases match TRBD1. CDR3 length equals 14 residues. Trimming took 3 bases from V and 6 from J; bases not matched to a gene: 5. Germline V lookup: CDR1 SEHNR, CDR2 FQNEAQ (reference sequence). The CDR3 reads CASSFRQGVPEAFF. For the CDR3, the DNA is TGTGCCAGCAGCTTCCGACAGGGGGTTCCTGAAGCTTTCTTT. The full variable domain, with the rest looked up from reference TRBV7-9 and TRBJ1-1, is DTGVSQNPRHKITKRGQNVTFRCDPISEHNRLYWYRQTLGQGPEFLTYFQNEAQLEKSRLLSDRFSAERPKGSFSTLEIQRTEQGDSAMYLCASSFRQGVPEAFFGQGTRLTVV.

This clone was counted between two and nine times. V gene TRBV2 combines with J gene TRBJ1-1; a weak D match, TRBD1 (6 bases). The V gene lost 5 bases and the J gene lost 3 bases, with 16 bases spanning the gap. CDR1 is SNHLY, CDR2 FYNNEI, per germline. The CDR3 spans 15 residues. The CDR3 DNA follows: TGTGCCAGCAGTCCCCCCCGGGGGGCGTACACTGAAGCTTTCTTT. It is translated as CASSPPRGAYTEAFF.

The chain couples TRBV5-1 to TRBJ2-2; the D gene is possibly TRBD1 (5 bases). The CDR3 is made up of 16 amino acids. Trimming left V 3 bases short and J 0 bases short, with 12 bases between. Germline CDR1 SGHRS, CDR2 YFSETQ. The CDR3, as DNA: TGCGCCAGCAGCTCCGGACACGCGGCGAACACCGGGGAGCTGTTTTTT. Encoded protein: CASSSGHAANTGELFF.

V is TRBV6-5 and J is TRBJ2-1, with 7 bases aligning to TRBD1. CDR3 length: 15 residues. Germline trimming cut 4 bases from V and 0 bases from J; bases unmatched to any gene: 3. CDR1 is MNHEY, CDR2 SVGAGI, per germline. CDR3 DNA sequence: TGTGCCAGCAGTTCGACAGGGAGCTCCTACAATGAGCAGTTCTTC. It codes for CASSSTGSSYNEQFF.

This clone was seen a handful of times. In DNA, the CDR3 is TGCGCCAGCAGCCAAGCCGGGAGATCGGGTGAAGCTTTCTTT. Translated, it gives CASSQAGRSGEAFF. The J gene is TRBJ1-1, the V gene TRBV4-3, with D unresolved. Germline lookup yields CDR1 LGHNA and CDR2 YSLEER. Between the trimmed V and J ends, which lost 1 base and 7 bases, there was a span of 13 bases. The CDR3 loop spans 14 amino acids.

This clone came up a few times. The genes are TRBV29-1 and TRBJ2-5; the match to TRBD1 covers 8 bases. The germline gives CDR1 SQVTM, CDR2 ANQGSEA. The CDR3 consists of 12 residues. Trimming took 6 bases from V and 1 from J; bases not matched to a gene: 1. CDR3 protein: CSVTGAQETQYF. In nucleotides, the CDR3 is TGCAGCGTGACAGGGGCCCAAGAGACCCAGTACTTC.

The V gene is TRBV4-3, the J gene TRBJ1-1; D gene ambiguous. This CDR3 has 14 amino acids. V was clipped by 0 bases and J by 1 base, with 6 bases between them. Germline V gene sequence: CDR1 LGHNA, CDR2 YSLEER. The CDR3 loop is CASSQEIRNTEAFF. DNA of the CDR3: TGCGCCAGCAGCCAAGAAATCAGGAACACTGAAGCTTTCTTT.